This note documents a single T cell receptor (beta chain) sequence. The entry originates in a study of blood T cell repertoires in COVID-19. For the study at large: The United States, Italy and Spain were the sources of the acute and convalescent COVID-19 samples. T cells, B-cell-depleted T cells, or PBMCs supplied cDNA or gDNA.

Trimming took 2 bases from V and 7 from J; bases not matched to a gene: 9. Germline lookup yields CDR1 LNHDA and CDR2 SQIVND (reference sequence). The CDR3 length is 15 residues. In the source study's methods: Estimated nucleated cell counts came from reference gene primer amplification. Only in-frame clones appear in the TCRdb table, and some are missing; sequencing was by immunoSEQ multiplex PCR. That table gives V, J and clone size, and the DNA gave D and trimming. The data hold fewer than 80,000 clones, with roughly 91% observed a single time. The TCR comes from a human donor in a cohort sampled during active COVID-19. Specimen: peripheral blood. The chain is built from TRBV19 and TRBJ2-3; 7 bases align to TRBD1. The CDR3 DNA reads TGTGCCAGTAGTATACCCCGGTCAGGGGGATATACGCAGTATTTT. Its translation is CASSIPRSGGYTQYF.